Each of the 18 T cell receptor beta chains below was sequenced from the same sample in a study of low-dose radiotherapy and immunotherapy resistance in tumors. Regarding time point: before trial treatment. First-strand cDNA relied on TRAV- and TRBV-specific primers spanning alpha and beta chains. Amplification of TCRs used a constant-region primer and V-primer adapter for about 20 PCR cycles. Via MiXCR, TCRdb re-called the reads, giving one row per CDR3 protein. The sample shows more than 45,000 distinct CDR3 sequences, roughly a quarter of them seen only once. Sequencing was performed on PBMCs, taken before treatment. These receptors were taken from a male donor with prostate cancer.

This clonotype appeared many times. The CDR3 reads CALHPPGQGASGANVLTF. CDR3 DNA: TGTGCCTTACACCCCCCGGGACAGGGGGCTTCAGGGGCCAACGTCCTGACTTTC. The chain uses TRBV12-3 or TRBV12-4 and TRBJ2-6; 12 nucleotides match TRBD1. The CDR3 extends over 18 amino acids. Trimming at V came to 11 bases and at J to 4 bases, leaving 15 bases not matched to a gene.

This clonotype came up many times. The CDR3 reads CASSISRGQGGTDTQYF. The CDR3 region has the DNA TGTGCCAGTAGTATATCACGGGGACAAGGTGGGACAGATACGCAGTATTTT. The rearrangement joins TRBV19 to TRBJ2-3, with D possibly TRBD1 on 6 matching bases. Germline lookup yields CDR1 LNHDA and CDR2 SQIVND (reference sequence). The V and J ends lost 2 bases and 3 bases respectively, with 18 bases between them. The CDR3 covers 17 residues. The entire variable domain, with the rest obtained from reference TRBV19 and TRBJ2-3, is as follows: DGGITQSPKYLFRKEGQNVTLSCEQNLNHDAMYWYRQDPGQGLRLIYYSQIVNDFQKGDIAEGYSVSREKKESFPLTVTSAQKNPTAFYLCASSISRGQGGTDTQYFGPGTRLTVL.

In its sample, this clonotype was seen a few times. This CDR3 is CASSNYGYTF. In nucleotides, the CDR3 is TGTGCCAGCAGTAACTATGGCTACACCTTC. The chain recombines TRBV9 with TRBJ1-2; D uncertain. Trimming left V 5 bases short and J 1 base short, with 0 bases between. CDR1 is SGDLS, CDR2 YYNGEE, per germline. The CDR3 is 10 amino acids.

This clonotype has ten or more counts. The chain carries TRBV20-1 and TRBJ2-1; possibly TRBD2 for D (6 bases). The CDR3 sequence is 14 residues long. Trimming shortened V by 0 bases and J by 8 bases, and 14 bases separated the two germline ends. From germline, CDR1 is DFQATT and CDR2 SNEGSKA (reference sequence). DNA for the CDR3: TGCAGTGCTAGAGACGGGGGACCCGGCTATGAGCAGTTCTTC. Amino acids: CSARDGGPGYEQFF.

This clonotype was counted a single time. In DNA form, the CDR3 reads TGTGCCAGCAGCCCAGTGGCAAAGTCCTACGAGCAGTACTTC. Residues: CASSPVAKSYEQYF. The chain links TRBV28 to TRBJ2-7; D gene ambiguous. This CDR3 has 14 residues. V gave up 6 bases and J gave up 1 base, with 13 bases separating them. Per the germline V gene, CDR1 is MDHEN and CDR2 is SYDVKM. Supplemented by reference TRBV28 and TRBJ2-7, the full variable domain reads DVKVTQSSRYLVKRTGEKVFLECVQDMDHENMFWYRQDPGLGLRLIYFSYDVKMKEKGDIPEGYSVSREKKERFSLILESASTNQTSMYLCASSPVAKSYEQYFGPGTRLTVT.

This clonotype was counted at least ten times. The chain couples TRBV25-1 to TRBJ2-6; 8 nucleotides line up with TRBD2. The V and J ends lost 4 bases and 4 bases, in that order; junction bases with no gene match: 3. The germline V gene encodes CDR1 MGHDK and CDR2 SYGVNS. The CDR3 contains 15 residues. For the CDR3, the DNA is TGTGCCAGCAGTGGTAGCGGGGCAGGGGCCAACGTCCTGACTTTC. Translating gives CASSGSGAGANVLTF.

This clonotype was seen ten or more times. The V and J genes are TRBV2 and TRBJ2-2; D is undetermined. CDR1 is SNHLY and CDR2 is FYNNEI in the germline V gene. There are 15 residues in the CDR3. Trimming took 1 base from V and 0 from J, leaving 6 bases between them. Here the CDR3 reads CASSEGLTNTGELFF. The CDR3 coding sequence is TGTGCCAGCAGTGAAGGACTTACGAACACCGGGGAGCTGTTTTTT. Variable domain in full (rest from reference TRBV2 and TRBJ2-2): EPEVTQTPSHQVTQMGQEVILRCVPISNHLYFYWYRQILGQKVEFLVSFYNNEISEKSEIFDDQFSVERPDGSNFTLKIRSTKLEDSAMYFCASSEGLTNTGELFFGEGSRLTVL.

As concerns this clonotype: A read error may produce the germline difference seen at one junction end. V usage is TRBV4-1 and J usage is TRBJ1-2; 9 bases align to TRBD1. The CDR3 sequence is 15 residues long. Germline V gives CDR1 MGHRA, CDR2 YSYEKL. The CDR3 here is CASSQDGTGWDGYTF. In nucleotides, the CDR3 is TGCGCCAGCAGCCAAGATGGGACAGGGTGGGATGGCTATACCTTC.

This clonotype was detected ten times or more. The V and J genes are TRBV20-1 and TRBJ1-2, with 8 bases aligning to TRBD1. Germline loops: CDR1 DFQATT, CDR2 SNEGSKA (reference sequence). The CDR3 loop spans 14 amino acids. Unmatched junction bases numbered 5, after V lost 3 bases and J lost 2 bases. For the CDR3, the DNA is TGCAGTGCTAGTGGCGGACAGGGCAACTATGGCTACACCTTC. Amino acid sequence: CSASGGQGNYGYTF.

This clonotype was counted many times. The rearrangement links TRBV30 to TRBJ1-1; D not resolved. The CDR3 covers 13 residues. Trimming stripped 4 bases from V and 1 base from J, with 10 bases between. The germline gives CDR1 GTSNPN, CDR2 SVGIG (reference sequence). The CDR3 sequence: CAWTAARNTEAFF. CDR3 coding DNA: TGTGCCTGGACAGCAGCGAGGAACACTGAAGCTTTCTTT.

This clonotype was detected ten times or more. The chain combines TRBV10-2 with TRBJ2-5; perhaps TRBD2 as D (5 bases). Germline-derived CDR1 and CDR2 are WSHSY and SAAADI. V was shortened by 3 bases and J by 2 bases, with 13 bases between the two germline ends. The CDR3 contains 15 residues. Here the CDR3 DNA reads TGCGCCAGCAGTGACGCGGGCACAGTTCAAGAGACCCAGTACTTC. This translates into CASSDAGTVQETQYF.

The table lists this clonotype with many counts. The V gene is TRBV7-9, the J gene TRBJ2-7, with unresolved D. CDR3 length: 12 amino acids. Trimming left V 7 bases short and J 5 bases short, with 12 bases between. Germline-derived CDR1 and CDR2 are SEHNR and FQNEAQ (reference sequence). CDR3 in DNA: TGTGCCAGCACCACTGGAGTGCACGAGCAGTACTTC. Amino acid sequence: CASTTGVHEQYF.

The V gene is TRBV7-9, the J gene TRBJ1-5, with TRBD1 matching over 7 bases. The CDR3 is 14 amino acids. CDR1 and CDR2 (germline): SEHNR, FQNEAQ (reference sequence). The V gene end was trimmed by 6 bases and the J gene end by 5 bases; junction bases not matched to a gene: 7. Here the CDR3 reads CASSSDRSYQPQHF. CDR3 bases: TGTGCCAGCAGTTCGGACAGGAGCTATCAGCCCCAGCATTTT.

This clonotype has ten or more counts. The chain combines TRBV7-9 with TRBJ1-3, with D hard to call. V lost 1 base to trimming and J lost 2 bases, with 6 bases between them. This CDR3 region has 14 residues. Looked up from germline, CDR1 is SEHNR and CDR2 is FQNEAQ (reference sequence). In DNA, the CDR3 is TGTGCCAGCAGCTTAGGAGGAGCTGGAAACACCATATATTTT. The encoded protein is CASSLGGAGNTIYF.

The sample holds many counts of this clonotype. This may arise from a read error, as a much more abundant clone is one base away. The CDR3 is CASGPRLDGVGGYTF. In DNA, the CDR3 is TGTGCCAGCGGCCCCCGATTGGATGGTGTCGGGGGCTACACCTTC. The chain has TRBV14 and TRBJ1-2; D gene uncertain. The V end was cut by 8 bases, the J end by 8 bases, with 24 bases between. The CDR3 length is 15 residues. The germline V gene encodes CDR1 SGHDN and CDR2 FVKESK.

CDR3 amino acids: CASSHGQNTEAFF. The CDR3 DNA follows: TGCGCCAGCAGCCATGGACAGAACACTGAAGCTTTCTTT. The chain links TRBV5-1 to TRBJ1-1; tentative D call: TRBD1 (5 bases). The V gene's germline CDR1 is SGHRS and CDR2 YFSETQ. CDR3 length equals 13 residues. The V end lost 4 bases, the J end lost 1 base, and 8 bases lay between the germline ends.

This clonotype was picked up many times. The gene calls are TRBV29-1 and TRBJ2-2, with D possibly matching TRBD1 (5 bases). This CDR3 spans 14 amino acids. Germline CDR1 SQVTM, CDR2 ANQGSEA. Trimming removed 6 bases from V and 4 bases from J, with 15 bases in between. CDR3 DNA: TGCAGCGTCCTTAGACAGACTGGCACCGGGGAGCTGTTTTTT. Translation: CSVLRQTGTGELFF.

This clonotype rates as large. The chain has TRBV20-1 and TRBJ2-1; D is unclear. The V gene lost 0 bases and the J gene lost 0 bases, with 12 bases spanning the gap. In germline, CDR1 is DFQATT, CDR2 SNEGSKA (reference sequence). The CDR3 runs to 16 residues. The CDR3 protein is CSARDHGMISYNEQFF. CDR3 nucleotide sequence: TGCAGTGCTAGAGATCATGGGATGATCTCCTACAATGAGCAGTTCTTC.